This entry lists 14 T cell receptor beta chains sequenced from one sample in a study of T cell responses to AZD1222 COVID-19 vaccine. The assay was immunoSEQ multiplex PCR, and TCRdb's table has in-frame clones only and misses some. This repertoire shows some 90,000 clones, roughly 84% found once; its top ten account for about 14%. Specimen: peripheral blood, collected on day 0 of AZD1222 vaccination. These receptors came from an adult in good health.

The genes are TRBV7-6 and TRBJ2-6; no clear D gene. V lost 4 bases and J lost 0, with 10 bases in between. The germline gives CDR1 SGHVS, CDR2 FNYEAQ. The CDR3 runs to 16 residues. The CDR3 sequence is CASSSPRGSGANVLTF. Here the CDR3 DNA reads TGTGCCAGCAGCTCCCCTCGAGGCTCTGGGGCCAACGTCCTGACTTTC. Together with reference TRBV7-6 and TRBJ2-6, the CDR3 gives the full variable domain: GAGVSQSPRYKVTKRGQDVALRCDPISGHVSLYWYRQALGQGPEFLTYFNYEAQQDKSGLPNDRFSAERPEGSISTLTIQRTEQRDSAMYRCASSSPRGSGANVLTFGAGSRLTVL.

The chain links TRBV30 to TRBJ1-1, with D tentatively TRBD1 (5 bases). The germline gives CDR1 GTSNPN, CDR2 SVGIG (reference sequence). V lost 2 bases and J lost 0, with 10 bases in between. The CDR3 consists of 14 residues. The CDR3 bases are TGTGCCTGGAGTTCGCCAGGGATGAACACTGAAGCTTTCTTT. Protein: CAWSSPGMNTEAFF.

The chain employs TRBV5-4 and TRBJ1-5, with D maybe TRBD1 (6 bases). The CDR3 covers 14 residues. Germline CDR1 and CDR2: SGHNT and YYREEE (reference sequence). Trimming took 4 bases from V and 4 from J, leaving 12 bases between them. The CDR3 is CASSRWGANQPQHF. CDR3 sequence (DNA): TGTGCCAGCAGCCGGTGGGGGGCTAATCAGCCCCAGCATTTT.

The rearrangement links TRBV20-1 to TRBJ1-6; D ambiguous. CDR3 length: 11 amino acids. Germline V gives CDR1 DFQATT, CDR2 SNEGSKA (reference sequence). Between the trimmed V and J ends, which lost 1 base and 8 bases, there was a span of 3 bases. The CDR3 here is CSARGDSPLHF. The CDR3 nucleotides read TGCAGTGCTAGAGGGGATTCACCCCTCCACTTT.

This clone was recorded once. The chain uses TRBV6-5 and TRBJ2-2; the D gene is possibly TRBD2 (5 bases). CDR1 and CDR2 (germline): MNHEY, SVGAGI. The CDR3 runs to 15 residues. V was trimmed by 7 bases and J by 5 bases, leaving 17 bases between them. CDR3 bases: TGTGCCAGCACCGACGTCGCGGGCGCGACCGGGGAGCTGTTTTTT. Translating it yields CASTDVAGATGELFF.

The chain couples TRBV5-6 to TRBJ2-7; possible D gene TRBD1, 6 bases. Germline CDR1 SGHDT, CDR2 YYEEEE. There are 14 residues in the CDR3. V was pared by 5 bases and J by 5 bases, with 17 bases between. The CDR3 DNA reads TGTGCCAGCAGGGACCCTAAAAGGGGGAACGAGCAGTACTTC. This translates into CASRDPKRGNEQYF.

This clone has a single count. V is TRBV29-1 and J is TRBJ1-1; D is undetermined. There are 13 residues in the CDR3. Germline loops: CDR1 SQVTM, CDR2 ANQGSEA. Trimming left V 4 bases short and J 1 base short, with 10 bases between. The CDR3 nucleotides are TGCAGCGTTGCCATCGTGCAGAACACTGAAGCTTTCTTT. Translating gives CSVAIVQNTEAFF.

This sequence joins TRBV9 and TRBJ2-1; 12 bases fit TRBD2. Germline CDR1 reads SGDLS; CDR2 reads YYNGEE. This CDR3 has 16 amino acids. Germline trimming cut 0 bases from V and 7 bases from J; bases unmatched to any gene: 5. For the CDR3, the DNA is TGTGCCAGCAGCGTAGGGCTAGCGGGGGGGCGAAATGAGCAGTTCTTC. This sequence encodes CASSVGLAGGRNEQFF.

The chain has TRBV28 and TRBJ2-6; D is possibly TRBD2 (5 bases). Looked up from germline, CDR1 is MDHEN and CDR2 is SYDVKM. V was trimmed by 6 bases and J by 0 bases, leaving 12 bases between them. The CDR3 is made up of 16 amino acids. The chain's CDR3 is CASRPQLGSGANVLTF. CDR3 coding DNA: TGTGCCAGCAGGCCCCAACTAGGCTCTGGGGCCAACGTCCTGACTTTC. Based on the CDR3 plus reference TRBV28 and TRBJ2-6, the full variable domain is DVKVTQSSRYLVKRTGEKVFLECVQDMDHENMFWYRQDPGLGLRLIYFSYDVKMKEKGDIPEGYSVSREKKERFSLILESASTNQTSMYLCASRPQLGSGANVLTFGAGSRLTVL.

The chain employs TRBV19 and TRBJ1-5; D remains unclear. The CDR3 extends over 12 amino acids. Germline V gene data show CDR1 as LNHDA and CDR2 as SQIVND (reference sequence). Trimming removed 6 bases from V and 0 bases from J, with 3 bases in between. CDR3 in DNA: TGTGCCAGTAGGTTTAGCAATCAGCCCCAGCATTTT. Protein product: CASRFSNQPQHF. The entire variable domain, with the rest obtained from reference TRBV19 and TRBJ1-5, is as follows: DGGITQSPKYLFRKEGQNVTLSCEQNLNHDAMYWYRQDPGQGLRLIYYSQIVNDFQKGDIAEGYSVSREKKESFPLTVTSAQKNPTAFYLCASRFSNQPQHFGDGTRLSIL.

The rearrangement joins TRBV5-6 to TRBJ2-3, with TRBD2 identical over 13 bases. V trimming: 2 bases; J trimming: 2 bases; junction bases outside the gene matches: 11. Germline-derived CDR1 and CDR2 are SGHDT and YYEEEE. The CDR3 runs to 19 residues. The CDR3 sequence is CASSFDRLAGGDNTDTQYF. In DNA form, the CDR3 reads TGTGCCAGCAGCTTCGATAGACTAGCGGGGGGTGATAACACAGATACGCAGTATTTT. The whole variable domain, filled in from reference TRBV5-6 and TRBJ2-3, reads DAGVTQSPTHLIKTRGQQVTLRCSPKSGHDTVSWYQQALGQGPQFIFQYYEEEERQRGNFPDRFSGHQFPNYSSELNVNALLLGDSALYLCASSFDRLAGGDNTDTQYFGPGTRLTVL.

This chain uses TRBV24-1 with TRBJ2-7, with 9 bases matching TRBD1. The V and J ends lost 4 bases and 2 bases, in that order; junction bases with no gene match: 5. The CDR3 has 15 residues. Germline V gene data show CDR1 as KGHDR and CDR2 as SFDVKD. The CDR3 DNA reads TGTGCCACCAGTGAATCCGGGACAGGGACCTACGAGCAGTACTTC. It specifies CATSESGTGTYEQYF.

The V and J genes are TRBV19 and TRBJ2-4; 7 bases agree with TRBD2. The V gene's germline CDR1 is LNHDA and CDR2 SQIVND (reference sequence). V lost 3 bases, J lost 8 bases, and 4 bases stayed unmatched. The length of the CDR3 is 13 residues. The CDR3 DNA follows: TGTGCCAGTAGTATGCCGGGGGGAGACATTCAGTACTTC. Protein sequence: CASSMPGGDIQYF. The variable domain in full, with the rest retrieved from reference TRBV19 and TRBJ2-4, is DGGITQSPKYLFRKEGQNVTLSCEQNLNHDAMYWYRQDPGQGLRLIYYSQIVNDFQKGDIAEGYSVSREKKESFPLTVTSAQKNPTAFYLCASSMPGGDIQYFGAGTRLSVL.

The gene calls are TRBV18 and TRBJ1-5, with a tentative D call TRBD1 (5 bases). Between the trimmed V and J ends, which lost 8 bases and 2 bases, there was a span of 13 bases. CDR3 length equals 14 residues. Germline loops: CDR1 KGHSH, CDR2 LQKENI. The CDR3 DNA reads TGTGCCAGCCTCACAGGAGATGGCAATCAGCCCCAGCATTTT. It specifies CASLTGDGNQPQHF.